This passage covers 29 T cell receptor beta chains from one sample sequenced in a study of blood T cell repertoires in COVID-19. The table came from immunoSEQ multiplex PCR; TCRdb's copy has only in-frame clones and leaves some out. The repertoire holds approximately 190,000 clones, with about 81% as singletons. Sample: peripheral blood. The receptor set was obtained from a young man with active or convalescent COVID-19.

This clone was found once. The chain joins TRBV28 to TRBJ2-2; 9 nucleotides align to TRBD1. The germline V gene encodes CDR1 MDHEN and CDR2 SYDVKM. This CDR3 is 14 amino acids long. Trimming at V came to 4 bases and at J to 5 bases, leaving 2 bases not matched to a gene. This CDR3 is CASSYRGRTGELFF. CDR3 sequence (DNA): TGTGCCAGCAGTTACAGGGGGCGAACCGGGGAGCTGTTTTTT. Based on the CDR3 plus reference TRBV28 and TRBJ2-2, the full variable domain is DVKVTQSSRYLVKRTGEKVFLECVQDMDHENMFWYRQDPGLGLRLIYFSYDVKMKEKGDIPEGYSVSREKKERFSLILESASTNQTSMYLCASSYRGRTGELFFGEGSRLTVL.

This clone occurred once. The V gene is TRBV19, the J gene TRBJ1-5; 7 nucleotides align to TRBD1. V lost 5 bases to trimming and J lost 0 bases; unmatched junction nucleotides: 4. Germline V gene data show CDR1 as LNHDA and CDR2 as SQIVND (reference sequence). The CDR3 has 15 amino acids. CDR3 protein: CASSVGQDSNQPQHF. CDR3 coding DNA: TGTGCCAGTAGTGTTGGACAGGATAGCAATCAGCCCCAGCATTTT. The full variable domain, in which reference TRBV19 and TRBJ1-5 provide the parts outside the CDR3, is DGGITQSPKYLFRKEGQNVTLSCEQNLNHDAMYWYRQDPGQGLRLIYYSQIVNDFQKGDIAEGYSVSREKKESFPLTVTSAQKNPTAFYLCASSVGQDSNQPQHFGDGTRLSIL.

The chain has TRBV3-1 (or the pseudogene TRBV3-2) and TRBJ2-3; 8 bases map to TRBD2. Trimming removed 4 bases from V and 1 base from J; junction bases left unmatched: 4. Germline V gene sequence: CDR1 LGHDT, CDR2 YNNKEL (reference sequence). The CDR3 runs to 15 residues. The CDR3 DNA is TGTGCCAGCAGCCTAACTAGCGGAGGCACAGATACGCAGTATTTT. This encodes CASSLTSGGTDTQYF.

This chain connects TRBV7-2 to TRBJ1-2; 9 positions match TRBD1. Trimming removed 5 bases from V and 2 bases from J; junction bases left unmatched: 3. In germline, CDR1 is SGHTA, CDR2 FQGNSA. The CDR3 is 14 residues long. The CDR3 DNA reads as TGTGCCAGCAGCCGGGACAGGGTAAACTATGGCTACACCTTC. Translating it yields CASSRDRVNYGYTF.

The J gene is TRBJ2-5, the V gene TRBV7-9; 8 bases are a match to TRBD2. V trimming: 2 bases; J trimming: 2 bases; junction bases outside the gene matches: 10. The CDR3 is 17 amino acids. Germline V gives CDR1 SEHNR, CDR2 FQNEAQ (reference sequence). CDR3 protein: CASSLLRTSQGQETQYF. CDR3 sequence (DNA): TGTGCCAGCAGCTTACTCAGGACTAGCCAAGGGCAAGAGACCCAGTACTTC.

The chain combines TRBV2 with TRBJ1-1; possibly TRBD1 for D (5 bases). CDR3 length equals 13 residues. Looked up from germline, CDR1 is SNHLY and CDR2 is FYNNEI. V dropped 4 bases and J dropped 2 bases, with 8 bases sitting between them. DNA for the CDR3: TGTGCCAGCAGTGTACAGGCCAACACTGAAGCTTTCTTT. It is translated as CASSVQANTEAFF.

V gene TRBV5-4 combines with J gene TRBJ2-7; 7 bases align to TRBD1. Losses at the gene ends were 5 bases for V and 7 bases for J; bases not matched to a gene: 12. The length of the CDR3 is 14 residues. Germline values: CDR1 SGHNT, CDR2 YYREEE (reference sequence). The CDR3 sequence is CASSSGTARGEQYF. The CDR3 coding sequence is TGTGCCAGCAGTTCGGGGACAGCCAGGGGGGAGCAGTACTTC.

J is TRBJ2-1 and V is TRBV7-2, with TRBD1 as a possible D gene (6 bases). Germline CDR1 reads SGHTA; CDR2 reads FQGNSA. The CDR3 runs to 16 residues. V lost 5 bases and J 2 bases, leaving 16 bases between the germline ends. Written as DNA, the CDR3 is TGTGCCAGCAGCCCCATTGGGGGCTGGACCTACAATGAGCAGTTCTTC. It is translated as CASSPIGGWTYNEQFF.

This chain uses TRBV15 with TRBJ2-3; 8 bases agree with TRBD1. Germline CDR1 LNHNV, CDR2 YYDKDF (reference sequence). The CDR3 has 17 amino acids. V trimming: 0 bases; J trimming: 3 bases; junction bases outside the gene matches: 8. CDR3 loop: CATSRDMAGGMTDTQYF. CDR3 nucleotides: TGTGCCACCAGCAGAGATATGGCAGGGGGCATGACAGATACGCAGTATTTT.

The chain is built from TRBV4-1 and TRBJ2-1, with 8 bases matching TRBD1. The V gene's germline CDR1 is MGHRA and CDR2 YSYEKL. After removal of 2 bases from V and 5 bases from J, the junction contained 5 bases not matched to a gene. The CDR3 consists of 15 residues. The CDR3 is CASSQRQGADNEQFF. CDR3 nucleotides: TGCGCCAGCAGCCAAAGGCAGGGGGCGGACAATGAGCAGTTCTTC.

The chain employs TRBV23-1 and TRBJ1-1; no clear D gene. TRBV23-1 is marked as an open reading frame, function uncertain. Trimming cost V 8 bases and J 4 bases, with 14 bases left between them. The CDR3 sequence is 13 residues long. The CDR3: CASANWLFTEAFF. DNA for the CDR3: TGCGCCAGCGCTAATTGGTTATTCACTGAAGCTTTCTTT.

This clone appeared once. This chain joins TRBV19 and TRBJ1-2, with TRBD1 as a possible D gene (5 bases). This CDR3 region has 15 residues. V gave up 1 base and J gave up 5 bases, with 14 bases separating them. CDR1 is LNHDA, CDR2 SQIVND, per germline (reference sequence). CDR3 protein: CASSIGRGVGYGYTF. CDR3 in DNA: TGTGCCAGTAGTATAGGGCGGGGGGTTGGATATGGCTACACCTTC.

This clone has just one count. The CDR3 protein is CACVPGEGEQYF. The CDR3 DNA is TGTGCCTGTGTACCAGGGGAGGGCGAGCAGTACTTC. The chain employs TRBV30 and TRBJ2-7, with a weak D call TRBD2 (7 bases). The CDR3 covers 12 residues. The V end lost 6 bases, the J end lost 6 bases, and 15 bases lay between the germline ends. CDR1 and CDR2 from the germline V gene are GTSNPN and SVGIG (reference sequence).

The rearrangement uses TRBV4-3 and TRBJ2-1; the D gene is possibly TRBD2 (6 bases). V was clipped by 0 bases and J by 6 bases, with 12 bases between them. From germline, CDR1 is LGHNA and CDR2 YSLEER. This CDR3 has 15 amino acids. The CDR3 DNA reads TGCGCCAGCAGCCAAGATTTACTAGCTGGCAATGAGCAGTTCTTC. Translated: CASSQDLLAGNEQFF.

The gene calls are TRBV6-6 and TRBJ1-2, with 8 positions matching TRBD1. Germline V CDR1 and CDR2: MNHNY, SVGAGI (reference sequence). The CDR3 totals 12 residues. V lost 5 bases, J lost 8 bases, and 4 bases stayed unmatched. In DNA, the CDR3 is TGTGCCAGCAGTGGACAGGGAAGGGGCTACACCTTC. It specifies CASSGQGRGYTF.

The DNA for the CDR3 is TGTGCCAGCAGCTTAGCTAGCCAAGAGACCCAGTACTTC. Translated, it gives CASSLASQETQYF. The J gene is TRBJ2-5, the V gene TRBV11-2; D unresolved. Germline lookup yields CDR1 SGHAT and CDR2 FQNNGV. Trimming removed 1 base from V and 1 base from J, with 4 bases in between. This CDR3 has 13 residues.

J is TRBJ2-1 and V is TRBV5-4, with D perhaps matching TRBD1 (7 bases). The CDR3 loop spans 14 amino acids. The V gene's germline CDR1 is SGHNT and CDR2 YYREEE (reference sequence). V shed 3 bases and J shed 9 bases, with 16 bases lying between them. CDR3 bases: TGTGCCAGCAGCTCGCGGGACAGAACAAGTGAGCAGTTCTTC. The encoded protein is CASSSRDRTSEQFF.

The J gene is TRBJ2-3, the V gene TRBV9; 11 nucleotides match TRBD2. Trimming cost V 4 bases and J 2 bases; bases outside gene matches: 9. This CDR3 is built from 17 residues. Germline V lookup: CDR1 SGDLS, CDR2 YYNGEE. CDR3 nucleotide sequence: TGTGCCAGCAGCAATGAACTAGCGGGAGAGGTCACAGATACGCAGTATTTT. Translated, it gives CASSNELAGEVTDTQYF. Full variable domain (missing parts from reference TRBV9 and TRBJ2-3): DSGVTQTPKHLITATGQRVTLRCSPRSGDLSVYWYQQSLDQGLQFLIQYYNGEERAKGNILERFSAQQFPDLHSELNLSSLELGDSALYFCASSNELAGEVTDTQYFGPGTRLTVL.

This clone was counted a few times. The chain carries TRBV2 and TRBJ2-7; the match to TRBD2 covers 9 bases. The CDR3 length is 15 residues. The germline V gene has CDR1 SNHLY and CDR2 FYNNEI. V lost 5 bases, J lost 3 bases, and 8 bases stayed unmatched. CDR3 in amino acids: CASSRRLAEGYEQYF. The CDR3 nucleotides read TGTGCCAGCAGTCGACGACTAGCGGAGGGCTACGAGCAGTACTTC.

The chain combines TRBV7-2 with TRBJ2-7, with a tentative D call TRBD2 (5 bases). This CDR3 is built from 15 residues. V lost 0 bases and J lost 0, with 9 bases in between. The germline CDR1 and CDR2 sequences are SGHTA and FQGNSA. CDR3 nucleotide sequence: TGTGCCAGCAGCTTAGCCGGACTCTCCTCCTACGAGCAGTACTTC. Amino acids: CASSLAGLSSYEQYF.

With respect to this clone: In the same sample, other DNA sequences code for this CDR3. This sequence joins TRBV12-3 or TRBV12-4 and TRBJ2-5; D might be TRBD1 (6 bases). This CDR3 spans 13 amino acids. V lost 6 bases and J 2 bases, leaving 10 bases between the germline ends. CDR3 nucleotide sequence: TGTGCCAGCAGCCCGACAGGTCAAGAGACCCAGTACTTC. Translating gives CASSPTGQETQYF.

This chain uses TRBV10-2 with TRBJ1-1, with a weak D call TRBD1 (5 bases). Trimming removed 6 bases from V and 1 base from J, with 18 bases in between. The CDR3 has 16 amino acids. Germline V gene sequence: CDR1 WSHSY, CDR2 SAAADI. CDR3 sequence: CASRGLKGRENTEAFF. CDR3 nucleotides: TGCGCCAGCAGAGGTTTGAAGGGGAGGGAGAACACTGAAGCTTTCTTT.

The chain links TRBV9 to TRBJ2-3; 12 nucleotides agree with TRBD2. J was trimmed by 2 bases and V by 3 bases; bases with no gene match: 4. Germline-derived CDR1 and CDR2 are SGDLS and YYNGEE. CDR3 length: 16 amino acids. The DNA for the CDR3 is TGTGCCAGCAGCGCCGGACTAGCGGGAATCACAGATACGCAGTATTTT. Protein sequence: CASSAGLAGITDTQYF.

J is TRBJ1-1 and V is TRBV24-1, with TRBD1 as a possible D gene (6 bases). There are 13 residues in the CDR3. Trimming took off 9 bases at V and 0 bases at J, with 10 bases between the two ends. The germline V gene has CDR1 KGHDR and CDR2 SFDVKD. CDR3 nucleotide sequence: TGTGCCACCCTTGACAGGCTGAACACTGAAGCTTTCTTT. It specifies CATLDRLNTEAFF.

The rearrangement joins TRBV6-1 to TRBJ1-1; 7 bases align to TRBD1. CDR3 length equals 14 residues. With 0 bases clipped from V and 6 bases from J, the junction kept 4 bases outside the gene matches. Germline lookup yields CDR1 MNHNS and CDR2 SASEGT. CDR3 sequence: CASSEAGQRAEAFF. As DNA, the CDR3 is TGTGCCAGCAGTGAAGCGGGACAGAGGGCTGAAGCTTTCTTT.

The CDR3 coding sequence is TGCGCCAGCAGCTTGCCACTGGACAGGACGAACACTGAAGCTTTCTTT. Amino acid sequence: CASSLPLDRTNTEAFF. The chain is built from TRBV5-1 and TRBJ1-1; 7 bases are shared with TRBD1. The CDR3 is made up of 16 amino acids. With V trimmed by 1 base and J by 1 base, 7 bases remained unmatched. Germline assignment: CDR1 SGHRS and CDR2 YFSETQ.

The V and J genes are TRBV6-5 and TRBJ2-3; D perhaps matches TRBD1 (6 bases). Germline values: CDR1 MNHEY, CDR2 SVGAGI. The V end was cut by 7 bases, the J end by 1 base, with 12 bases between. The CDR3 extends over 14 amino acids. The CDR3 sequence: CASTSRQGTDTQYF. The CDR3 region has the DNA TGTGCCAGCACCTCTAGACAGGGCACAGATACGCAGTATTTT.

Worth noting for this clone: Other DNA sequences of this sample code for an identical CDR3. The chain recombines TRBV7-2 with TRBJ2-7; D is possibly TRBD1 (5 bases). The V and J ends lost 5 bases and 6 bases respectively, with 11 bases between them. CDR1 is SGHTA, CDR2 FQGNSA, per germline. The CDR3 has 12 residues. The CDR3 reads CASSHPGREQYF. In nucleotides, the CDR3 is TGTGCCAGCAGCCACCCAGGGCGCGAGCAGTACTTC. The whole variable domain, filled in from reference TRBV7-2 and TRBJ2-7, reads GAGVSQSPSNKVTEKGKDVELRCDPISGHTALYWYRQSLGQGLEFLIYFQGNSAPDKSGLPSDRFSAERTGGSVSTLTIQRTQQEDSAVYLCASSHPGREQYFGPGTRLTVT.

The V call is TRBV9, the J call TRBJ1-1; TRBD1 is a possible D gene (6 bases). This CDR3 contains 15 residues. V lost 4 bases, J lost 0 bases, and 13 bases lay in between. CDR1 and CDR2 from the germline V gene are SGDLS and YYNGEE. CDR3 sequence reads: CASSSSRTVNTEAFF. CDR3 nucleotide sequence: TGTGCCAGCAGCAGTTCCCGGACAGTGAACACTGAAGCTTTCTTT.